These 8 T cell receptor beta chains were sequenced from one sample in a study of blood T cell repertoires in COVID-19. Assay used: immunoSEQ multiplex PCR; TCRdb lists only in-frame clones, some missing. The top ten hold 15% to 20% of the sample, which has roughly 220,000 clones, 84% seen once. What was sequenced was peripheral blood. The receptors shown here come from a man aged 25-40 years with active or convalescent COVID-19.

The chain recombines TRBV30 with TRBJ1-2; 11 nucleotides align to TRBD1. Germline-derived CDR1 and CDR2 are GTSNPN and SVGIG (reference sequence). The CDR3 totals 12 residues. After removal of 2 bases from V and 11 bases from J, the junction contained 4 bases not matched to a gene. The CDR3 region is CAWSPGTGGYTF. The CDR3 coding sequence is TGTGCCTGGAGTCCTGGGACAGGGGGTTACACCTTC.

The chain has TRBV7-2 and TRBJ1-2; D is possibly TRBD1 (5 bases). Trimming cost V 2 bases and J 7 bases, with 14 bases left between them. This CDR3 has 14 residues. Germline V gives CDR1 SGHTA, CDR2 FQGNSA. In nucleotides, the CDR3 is TGTGCCAGCAGCTTAACGCAAGGGGTCGTTGGCTACACCTTC. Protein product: CASSLTQGVVGYTF.

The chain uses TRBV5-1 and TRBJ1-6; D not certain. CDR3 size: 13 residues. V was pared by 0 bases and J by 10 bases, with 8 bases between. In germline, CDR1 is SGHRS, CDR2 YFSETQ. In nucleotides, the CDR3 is TGCGCCAGCAGCTTGGTGGAGGAATCACCCCTCCACTTT. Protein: CASSLVEESPLHF.

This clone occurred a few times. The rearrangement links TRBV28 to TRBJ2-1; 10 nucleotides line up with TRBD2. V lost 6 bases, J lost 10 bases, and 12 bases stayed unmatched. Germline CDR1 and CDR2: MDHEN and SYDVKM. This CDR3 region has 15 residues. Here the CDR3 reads CASRIPSGSGREQFF. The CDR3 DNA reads TGTGCCAGCAGGATTCCTAGCGGGAGTGGTAGAGAGCAGTTCTTC.

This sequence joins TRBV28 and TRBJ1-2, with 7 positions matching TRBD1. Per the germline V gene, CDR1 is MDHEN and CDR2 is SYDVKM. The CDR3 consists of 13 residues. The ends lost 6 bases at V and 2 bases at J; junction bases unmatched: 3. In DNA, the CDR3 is TGTGCCAGCAGGACAGGGAGGAACTATGGCTACACCTTC. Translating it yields CASRTGRNYGYTF.

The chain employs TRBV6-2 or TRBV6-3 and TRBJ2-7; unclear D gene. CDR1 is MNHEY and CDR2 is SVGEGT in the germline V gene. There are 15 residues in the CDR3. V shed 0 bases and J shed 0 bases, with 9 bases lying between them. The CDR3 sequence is CASSYSLAASYEQYF. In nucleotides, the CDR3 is TGTGCCAGCAGTTACTCGCTGGCGGCCTCCTACGAGCAGTACTTC.

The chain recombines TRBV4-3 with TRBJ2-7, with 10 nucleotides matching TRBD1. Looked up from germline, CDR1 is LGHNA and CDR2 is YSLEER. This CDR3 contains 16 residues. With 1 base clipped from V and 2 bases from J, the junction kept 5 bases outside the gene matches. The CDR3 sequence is CASSQGSGTGAYEQYF. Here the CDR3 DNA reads TGCGCCAGCAGCCAAGGGAGTGGGACAGGGGCCTACGAGCAGTACTTC.

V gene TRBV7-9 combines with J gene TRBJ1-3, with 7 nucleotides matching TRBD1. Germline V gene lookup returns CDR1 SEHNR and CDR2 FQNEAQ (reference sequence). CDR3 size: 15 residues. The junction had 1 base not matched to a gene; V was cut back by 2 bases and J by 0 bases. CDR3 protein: CASSLSGGSGNTIYF. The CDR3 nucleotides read TGTGCCAGCAGCTTATCAGGGGGCTCTGGAAACACCATATATTTT.